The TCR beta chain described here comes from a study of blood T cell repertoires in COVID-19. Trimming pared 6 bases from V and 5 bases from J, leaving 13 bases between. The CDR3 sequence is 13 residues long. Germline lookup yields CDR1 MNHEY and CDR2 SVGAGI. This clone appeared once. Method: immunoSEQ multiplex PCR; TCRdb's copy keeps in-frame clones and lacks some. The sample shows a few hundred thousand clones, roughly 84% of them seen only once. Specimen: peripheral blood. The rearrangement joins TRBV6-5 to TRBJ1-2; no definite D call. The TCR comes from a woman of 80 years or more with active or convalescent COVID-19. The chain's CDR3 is CASSHGPEYGYTF. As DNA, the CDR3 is TGTGCCAGCAGCCATGGGCCCGAGTATGGCTACACCTTC.